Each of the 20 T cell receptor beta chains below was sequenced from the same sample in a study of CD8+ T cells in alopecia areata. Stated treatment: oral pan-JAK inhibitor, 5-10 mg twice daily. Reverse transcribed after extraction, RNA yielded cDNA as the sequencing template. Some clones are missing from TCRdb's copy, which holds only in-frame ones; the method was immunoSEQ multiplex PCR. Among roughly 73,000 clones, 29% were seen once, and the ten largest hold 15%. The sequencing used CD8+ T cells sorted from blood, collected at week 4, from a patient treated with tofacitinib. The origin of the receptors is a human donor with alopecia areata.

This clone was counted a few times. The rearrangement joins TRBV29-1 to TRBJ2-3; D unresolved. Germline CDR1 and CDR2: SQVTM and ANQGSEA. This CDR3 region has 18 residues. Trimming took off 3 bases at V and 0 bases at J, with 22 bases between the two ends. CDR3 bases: TGCAGCGTTGAGGGTGTGCGAATTACGATCCCTAGCACAGATACGCAGTATTTT. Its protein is CSVEGVRITIPSTDTQYF.

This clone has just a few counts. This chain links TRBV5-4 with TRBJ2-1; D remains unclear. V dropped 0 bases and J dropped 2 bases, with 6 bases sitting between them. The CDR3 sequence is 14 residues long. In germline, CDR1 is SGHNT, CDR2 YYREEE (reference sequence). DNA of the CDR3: TGTGCCAGCAGCTTGGGGGAAACCTACAATGAGCAGTTCTTC. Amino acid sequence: CASSLGETYNEQFF.

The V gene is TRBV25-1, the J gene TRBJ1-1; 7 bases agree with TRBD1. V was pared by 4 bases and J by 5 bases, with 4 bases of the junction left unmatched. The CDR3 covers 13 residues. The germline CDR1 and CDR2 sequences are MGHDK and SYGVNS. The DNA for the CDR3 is TGTGCCAGCAGTGCCCAGGGGGTTACTGAAGCTTTCTTT. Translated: CASSAQGVTEAFF.

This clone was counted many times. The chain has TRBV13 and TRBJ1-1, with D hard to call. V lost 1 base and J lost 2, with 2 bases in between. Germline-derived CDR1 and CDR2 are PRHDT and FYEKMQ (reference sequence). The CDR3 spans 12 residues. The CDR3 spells CASSLVNTEAFF. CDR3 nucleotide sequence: TGTGCCAGCAGCTTAGTCAACACTGAAGCTTTCTTT.

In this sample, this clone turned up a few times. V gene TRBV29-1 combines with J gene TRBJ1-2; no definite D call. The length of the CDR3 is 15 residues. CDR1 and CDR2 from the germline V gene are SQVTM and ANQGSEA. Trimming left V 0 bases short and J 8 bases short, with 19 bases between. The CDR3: CSVEDNAETPRGYTF. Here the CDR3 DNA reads TGCAGCGTTGAAGATAATGCAGAAACACCGCGCGGCTACACCTTC. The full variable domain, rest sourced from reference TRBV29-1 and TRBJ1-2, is SAVISQKPSRDICQRGTSLTIQCQVDSQVTMMFWYRQQPGQSLTLIATANQGSEATYESGFVIDKFPISRPNLTFSTLTVSNMSPEDSSIYLCSVEDNAETPRGYTFGSGTRLTVV.

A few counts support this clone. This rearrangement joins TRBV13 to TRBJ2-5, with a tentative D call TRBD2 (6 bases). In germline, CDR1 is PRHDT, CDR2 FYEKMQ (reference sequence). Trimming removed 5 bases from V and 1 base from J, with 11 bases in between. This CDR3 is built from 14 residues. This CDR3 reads CASSGRRGQETQYF. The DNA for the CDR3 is TGTGCCAGCAGCGGTCGGAGGGGCCAAGAGACCCAGTACTTC.

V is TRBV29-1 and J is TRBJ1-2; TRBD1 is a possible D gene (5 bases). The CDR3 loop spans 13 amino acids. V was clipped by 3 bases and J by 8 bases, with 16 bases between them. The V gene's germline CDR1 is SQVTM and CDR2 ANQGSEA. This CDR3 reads CSVDGGLFRGYTF. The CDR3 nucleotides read TGCAGCGTTGACGGGGGTCTTTTCAGGGGCTACACCTTC.

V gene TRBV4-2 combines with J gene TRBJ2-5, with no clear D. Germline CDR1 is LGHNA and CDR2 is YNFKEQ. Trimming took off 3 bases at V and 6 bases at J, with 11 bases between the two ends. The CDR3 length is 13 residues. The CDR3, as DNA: TGTGCCAGCAGCCACCTCGAGTATCAGACCCAGTACTTC. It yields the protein CASSHLEYQTQYF.

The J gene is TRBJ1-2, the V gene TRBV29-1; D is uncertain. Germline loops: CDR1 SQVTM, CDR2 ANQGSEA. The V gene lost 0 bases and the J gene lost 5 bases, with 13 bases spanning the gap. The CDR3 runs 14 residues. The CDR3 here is CSVEDKGVGYGYTF. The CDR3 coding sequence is TGCAGCGTTGAAGATAAGGGAGTAGGGTATGGCTACACCTTC.

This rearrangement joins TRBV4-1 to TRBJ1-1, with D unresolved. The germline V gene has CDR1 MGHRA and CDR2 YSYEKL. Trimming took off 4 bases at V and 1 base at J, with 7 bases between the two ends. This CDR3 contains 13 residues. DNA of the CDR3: TGCGCCAGCAGCCCTGGGAAGAACACTGAAGCTTTCTTT. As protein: CASSPGKNTEAFF.

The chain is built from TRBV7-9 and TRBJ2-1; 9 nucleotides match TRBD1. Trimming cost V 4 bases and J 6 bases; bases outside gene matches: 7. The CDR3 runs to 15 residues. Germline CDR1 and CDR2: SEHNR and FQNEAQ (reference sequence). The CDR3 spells CASSSPGQGFNEQFF. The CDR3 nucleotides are TGTGCCAGCAGCTCGCCGGGACAGGGTTTCAATGAGCAGTTCTTC.

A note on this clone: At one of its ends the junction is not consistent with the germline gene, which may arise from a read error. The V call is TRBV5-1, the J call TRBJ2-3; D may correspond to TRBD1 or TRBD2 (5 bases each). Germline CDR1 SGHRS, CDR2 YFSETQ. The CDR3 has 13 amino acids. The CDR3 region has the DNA TGCGCCAGCAGCTTGGCCATGGGGGTGACCCCCCTTTTT. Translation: CASSLAMGVTPLF.

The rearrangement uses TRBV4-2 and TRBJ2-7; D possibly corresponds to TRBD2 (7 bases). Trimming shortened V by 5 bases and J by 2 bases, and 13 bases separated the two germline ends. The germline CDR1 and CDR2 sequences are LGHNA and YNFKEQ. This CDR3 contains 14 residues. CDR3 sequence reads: CASSSTGGPYEQYF. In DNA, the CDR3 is TGTGCCAGCAGCTCCACCGGGGGGCCCTACGAGCAGTACTTC.

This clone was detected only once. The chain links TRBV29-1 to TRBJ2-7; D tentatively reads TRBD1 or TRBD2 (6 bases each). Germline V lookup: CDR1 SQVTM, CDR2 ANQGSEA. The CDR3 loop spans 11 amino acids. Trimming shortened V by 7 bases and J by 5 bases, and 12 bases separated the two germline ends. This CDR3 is CSAGGRDEQYF. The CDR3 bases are TGCAGCGCCGGGGGCAGAGACGAGCAGTACTTC.

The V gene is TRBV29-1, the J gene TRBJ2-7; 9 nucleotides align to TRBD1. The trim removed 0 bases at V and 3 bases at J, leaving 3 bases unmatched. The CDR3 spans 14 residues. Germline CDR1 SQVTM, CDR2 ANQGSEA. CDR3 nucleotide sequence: TGCAGCGTTGAAGATGGGACAGGGCTCTACGAGCAGTACTTC. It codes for CSVEDGTGLYEQYF.

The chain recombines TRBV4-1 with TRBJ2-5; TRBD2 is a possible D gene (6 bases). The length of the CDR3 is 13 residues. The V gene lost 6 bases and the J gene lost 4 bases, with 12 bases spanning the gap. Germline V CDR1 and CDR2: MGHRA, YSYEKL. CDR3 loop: CASSNSGGETQYF. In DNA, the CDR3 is TGCGCCAGCAGTAATTCCGGGGGAGAGACCCAGTACTTC.

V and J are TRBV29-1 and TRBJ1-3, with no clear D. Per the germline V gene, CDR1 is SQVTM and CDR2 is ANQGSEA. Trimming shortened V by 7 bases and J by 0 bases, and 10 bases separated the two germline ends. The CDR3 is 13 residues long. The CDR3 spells CSAYTSSGNTIYF. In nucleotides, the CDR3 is TGCAGCGCCTACACCTCCTCTGGAAACACCATATATTTT.

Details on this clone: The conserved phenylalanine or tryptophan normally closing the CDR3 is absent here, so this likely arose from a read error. CDR3 sequence (DNA): TGTGCCACCAGGCCTAGCGGGTATTACGAGCAGTACCTC. Its protein product is CATRPSGYYEQYL. The J gene is TRBJ2-7, the V gene TRBV15, with TRBD2 matching over 8 bases. J gave up 4 bases and V 6 bases, and 5 bases lay outside the gene matches. The CDR3 is made up of 13 amino acids. Germline values: CDR1 LNHNV, CDR2 YYDKDF (reference sequence).

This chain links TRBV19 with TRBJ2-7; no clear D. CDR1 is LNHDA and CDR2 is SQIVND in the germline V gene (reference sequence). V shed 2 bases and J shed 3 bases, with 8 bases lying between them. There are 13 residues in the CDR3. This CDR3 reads CASSIKVSYEQYF. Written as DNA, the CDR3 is TGTGCCAGTAGTATAAAGGTCAGCTACGAGCAGTACTTC.

The CDR3 DNA is TGTGCCAGCAGCTCCCTAGCGGGAGGTTTGGATGAGCAGTTCTTC. It is translated as CASSSLAGGLDEQFF. The chain couples TRBV7-9 to TRBJ2-1, with TRBD2 matching over 11 bases. V lost 4 bases, J lost 8 bases, and 7 bases stayed unmatched. Germline CDR1 reads SEHNR; CDR2 reads FQNEAQ (reference sequence). The CDR3 runs 15 residues.